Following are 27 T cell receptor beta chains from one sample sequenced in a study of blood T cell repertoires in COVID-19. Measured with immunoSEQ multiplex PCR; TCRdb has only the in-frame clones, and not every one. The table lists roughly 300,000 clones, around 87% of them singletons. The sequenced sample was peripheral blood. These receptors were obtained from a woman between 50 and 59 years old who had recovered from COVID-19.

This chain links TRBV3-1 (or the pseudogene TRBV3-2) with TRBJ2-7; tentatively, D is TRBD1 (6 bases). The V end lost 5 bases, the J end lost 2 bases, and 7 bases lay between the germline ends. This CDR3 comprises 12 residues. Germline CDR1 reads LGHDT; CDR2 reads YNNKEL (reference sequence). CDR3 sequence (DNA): TGTGCCAGCAGCGGGGACACCTACGAGCAGTACTTC. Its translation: CASSGDTYEQYF.

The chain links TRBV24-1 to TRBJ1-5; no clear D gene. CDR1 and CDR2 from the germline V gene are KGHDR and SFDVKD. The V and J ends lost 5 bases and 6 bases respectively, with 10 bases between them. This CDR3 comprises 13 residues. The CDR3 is CATSGGGVQPQHF. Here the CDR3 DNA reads TGTGCCACCAGTGGTGGCGGGGTTCAGCCCCAGCATTTT.

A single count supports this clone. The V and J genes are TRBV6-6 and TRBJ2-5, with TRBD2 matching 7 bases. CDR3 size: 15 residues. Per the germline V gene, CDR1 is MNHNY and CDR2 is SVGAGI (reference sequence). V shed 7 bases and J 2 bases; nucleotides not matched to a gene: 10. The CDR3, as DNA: TGTGCCAGCACCTACGTCCGGGGAGGGCAAGAGACCCAGTACTTC. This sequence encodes CASTYVRGGQETQYF.

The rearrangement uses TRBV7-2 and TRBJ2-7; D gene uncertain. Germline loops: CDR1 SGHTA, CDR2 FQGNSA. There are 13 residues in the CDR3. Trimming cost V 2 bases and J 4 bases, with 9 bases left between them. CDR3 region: CASSLTARYEQYF. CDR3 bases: TGTGCCAGCAGCTTAACTGCGCGGTACGAGCAGTACTTC.

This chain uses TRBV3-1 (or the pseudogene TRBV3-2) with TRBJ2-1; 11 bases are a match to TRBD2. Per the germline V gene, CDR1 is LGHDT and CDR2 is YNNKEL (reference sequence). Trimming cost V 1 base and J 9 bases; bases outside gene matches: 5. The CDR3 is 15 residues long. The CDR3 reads CASSQGSGGAGEQFF. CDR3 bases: TGTGCCAGCAGCCAAGGTAGCGGGGGGGCCGGTGAGCAGTTCTTC.

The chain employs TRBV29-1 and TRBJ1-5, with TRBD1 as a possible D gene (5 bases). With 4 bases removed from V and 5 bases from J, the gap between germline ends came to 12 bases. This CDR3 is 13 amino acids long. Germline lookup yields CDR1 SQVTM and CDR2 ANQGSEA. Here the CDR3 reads CSVVWGVDQPQHF. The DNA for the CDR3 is TGCAGCGTTGTTTGGGGGGTCGATCAGCCCCAGCATTTT.

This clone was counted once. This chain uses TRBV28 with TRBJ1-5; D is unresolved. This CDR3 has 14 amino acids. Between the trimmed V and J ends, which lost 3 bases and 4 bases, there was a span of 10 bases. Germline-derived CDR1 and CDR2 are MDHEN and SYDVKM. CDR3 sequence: CASSLGQLNQPQHF. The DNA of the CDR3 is TGTGCCAGCAGTTTGGGCCAGTTAAATCAGCCCCAGCATTTT.

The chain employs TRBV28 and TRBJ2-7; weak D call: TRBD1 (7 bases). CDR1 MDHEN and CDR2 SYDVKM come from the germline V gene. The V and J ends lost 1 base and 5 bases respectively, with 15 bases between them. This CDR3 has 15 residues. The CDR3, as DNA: TGTGCCAGCAGTTTATCAGCCCAGGGGGGCAACGAGCAGTACTTC. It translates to CASSLSAQGGNEQYF.

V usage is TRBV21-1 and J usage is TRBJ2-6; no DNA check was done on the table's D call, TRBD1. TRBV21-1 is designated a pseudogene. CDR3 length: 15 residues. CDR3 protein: CASSRDREGANVLTF. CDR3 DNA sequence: TGTGCCAGCAGCCGAGACAGGGAGGGGGCCAACGTCCTGACTTTC.

For the CDR3, the DNA is TGTGCCAGCGCCCGGGACAGGGGCTCTGGGGCCAACGTCCTGACTTTC. Protein sequence: CASARDRGSGANVLTF. The V call is TRBV6-4, the J call TRBJ2-6; 10 positions agree with TRBD1. CDR1 and CDR2 (germline): MRHNA, SNTAGT. CDR3 length: 16 residues. J gave up 0 bases and V 8 bases, and 4 bases lay outside the gene matches.

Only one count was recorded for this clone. CDR3 DNA sequence: TGCAGCGTTTCGACAGGGACCACTGAAGCTTTCTTT. This codes for CSVSTGTTEAFF. The chain uses TRBV29-1 and TRBJ1-1, with 7 bases that match TRBD1. Germline CDR1 reads SQVTM; CDR2 reads ANQGSEA. V was pared by 5 bases and J by 4 bases, with 4 bases of the junction left unmatched. This CDR3 comprises 12 residues.

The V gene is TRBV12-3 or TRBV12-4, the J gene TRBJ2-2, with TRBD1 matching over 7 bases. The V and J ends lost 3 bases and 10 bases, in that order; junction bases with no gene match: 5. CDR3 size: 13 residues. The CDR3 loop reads CASSFPGTEELFF. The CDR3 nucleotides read TGTGCCAGCAGTTTCCCCGGGACAGAGGAGCTGTTTTTT.

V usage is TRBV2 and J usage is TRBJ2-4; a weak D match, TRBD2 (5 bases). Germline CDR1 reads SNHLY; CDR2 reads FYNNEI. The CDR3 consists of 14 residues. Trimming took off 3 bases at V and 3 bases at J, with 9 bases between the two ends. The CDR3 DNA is TGTGCCAGCAGTGACGAGGGTGGCAAAAACATTCAGTACTTC. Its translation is CASSDEGGKNIQYF. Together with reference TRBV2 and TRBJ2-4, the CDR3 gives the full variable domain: EPEVTQTPSHQVTQMGQEVILRCVPISNHLYFYWYRQILGQKVEFLVSFYNNEISEKSEIFDDQFSVERPDGSNFTLKIRSTKLEDSAMYFCASSDEGGKNIQYFGAGTRLSVL.

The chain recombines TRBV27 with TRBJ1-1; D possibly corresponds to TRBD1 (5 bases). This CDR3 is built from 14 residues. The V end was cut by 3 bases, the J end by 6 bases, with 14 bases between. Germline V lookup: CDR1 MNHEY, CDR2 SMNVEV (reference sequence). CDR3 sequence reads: CASSFSRQFAEAFF. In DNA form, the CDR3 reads TGTGCCAGCAGTTTCAGCCGACAGTTCGCTGAAGCTTTCTTT.

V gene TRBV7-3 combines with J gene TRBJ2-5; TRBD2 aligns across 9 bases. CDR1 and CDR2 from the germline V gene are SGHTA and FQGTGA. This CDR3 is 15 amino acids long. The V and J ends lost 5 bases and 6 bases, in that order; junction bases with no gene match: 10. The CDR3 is CASSPHSGSEQTQYF. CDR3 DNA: TGTGCCAGCAGCCCTCATAGCGGGAGTGAACAGACCCAGTACTTC.

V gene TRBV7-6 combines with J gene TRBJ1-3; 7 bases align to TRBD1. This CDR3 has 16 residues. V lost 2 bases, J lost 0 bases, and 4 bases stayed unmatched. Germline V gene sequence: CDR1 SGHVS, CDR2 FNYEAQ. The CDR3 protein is CASSLSGQFSGNTIYF. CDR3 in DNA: TGTGCCAGCAGCTTATCGGGACAGTTCTCTGGAAACACCATATATTTT.

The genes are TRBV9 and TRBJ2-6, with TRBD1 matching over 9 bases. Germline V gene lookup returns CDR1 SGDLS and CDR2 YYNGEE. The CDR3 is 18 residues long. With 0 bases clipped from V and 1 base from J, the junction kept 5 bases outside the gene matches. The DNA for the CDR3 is TGTGCCAGCAGCGTAGCTACTGACAGGGGGTCTGGGGCCAACGTCCTGACTTTC. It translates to CASSVATDRGSGANVLTF.

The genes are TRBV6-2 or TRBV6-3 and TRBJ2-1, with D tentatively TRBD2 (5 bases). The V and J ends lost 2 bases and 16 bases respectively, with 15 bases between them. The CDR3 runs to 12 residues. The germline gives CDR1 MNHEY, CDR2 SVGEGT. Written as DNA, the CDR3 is TGTGCCAGCAGTTACCGGACTGAAGTAATTTTCTTC. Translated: CASSYRTEVIFF.

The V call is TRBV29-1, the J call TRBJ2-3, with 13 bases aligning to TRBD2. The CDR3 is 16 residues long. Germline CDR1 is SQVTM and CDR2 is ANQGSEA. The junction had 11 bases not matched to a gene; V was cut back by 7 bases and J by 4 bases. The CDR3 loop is CSGTIGLAGVSDTQYF. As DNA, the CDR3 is TGCAGCGGTACCATTGGACTAGCGGGAGTGTCAGATACGCAGTATTTT.

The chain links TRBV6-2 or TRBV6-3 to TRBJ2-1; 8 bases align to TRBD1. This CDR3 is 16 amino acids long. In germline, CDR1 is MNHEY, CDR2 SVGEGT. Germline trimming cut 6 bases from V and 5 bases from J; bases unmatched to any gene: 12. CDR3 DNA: TGTGCCAGCAGCAAATTTCCGGGACAGGTCAACAATGAGCAGTTCTTC. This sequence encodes CASSKFPGQVNNEQFF.

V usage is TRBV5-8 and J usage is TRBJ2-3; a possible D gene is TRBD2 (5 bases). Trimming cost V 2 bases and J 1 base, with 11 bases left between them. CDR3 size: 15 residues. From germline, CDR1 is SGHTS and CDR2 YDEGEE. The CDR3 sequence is CASSFSWERTDTQYF. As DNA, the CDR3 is TGTGCCAGCAGCTTCTCGTGGGAGCGCACAGATACGCAGTATTTT.

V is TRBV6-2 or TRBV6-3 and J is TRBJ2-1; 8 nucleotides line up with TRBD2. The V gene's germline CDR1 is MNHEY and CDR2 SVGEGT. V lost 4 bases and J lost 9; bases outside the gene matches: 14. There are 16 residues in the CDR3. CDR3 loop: CASSSNSGIKRGEQFF. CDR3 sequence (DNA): TGTGCCAGCAGTTCAAATAGCGGGATAAAGAGGGGTGAGCAGTTCTTC.

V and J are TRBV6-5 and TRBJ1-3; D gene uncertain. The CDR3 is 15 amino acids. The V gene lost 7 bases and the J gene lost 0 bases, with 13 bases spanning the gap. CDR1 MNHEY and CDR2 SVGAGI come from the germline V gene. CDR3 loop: CASTTPASSGNTIYF. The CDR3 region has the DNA TGTGCCAGCACTACGCCAGCGAGCTCTGGAAACACCATATATTTT.

CDR3 DNA: TGTGCCAGCAGCACTAGACAGGGGGATAACTATGGCTACACCTTC. Its protein is CASSTRQGDNYGYTF. This chain connects TRBV7-2 to TRBJ1-2, with 9 positions matching TRBD1. Germline-derived CDR1 and CDR2 are SGHTA and FQGNSA. The CDR3 sequence is 15 residues long. With V trimmed by 5 bases and J by 1 base, 5 bases remained unmatched.

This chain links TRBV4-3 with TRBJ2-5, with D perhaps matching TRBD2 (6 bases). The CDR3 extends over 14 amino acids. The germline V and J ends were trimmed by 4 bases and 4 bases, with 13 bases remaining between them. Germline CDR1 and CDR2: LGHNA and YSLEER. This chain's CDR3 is CASSPGVIGETQYF. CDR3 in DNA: TGCGCCAGCAGCCCGGGGGTGATTGGAGAGACCCAGTACTTC.

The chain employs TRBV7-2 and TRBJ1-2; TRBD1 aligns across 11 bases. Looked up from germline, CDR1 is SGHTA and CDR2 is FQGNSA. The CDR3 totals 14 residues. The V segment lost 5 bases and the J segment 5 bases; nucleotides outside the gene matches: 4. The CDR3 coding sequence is TGTGCCAGCAGCCCGGGGACAGGGGGGTATGGCTACACCTTC. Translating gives CASSPGTGGYGYTF.

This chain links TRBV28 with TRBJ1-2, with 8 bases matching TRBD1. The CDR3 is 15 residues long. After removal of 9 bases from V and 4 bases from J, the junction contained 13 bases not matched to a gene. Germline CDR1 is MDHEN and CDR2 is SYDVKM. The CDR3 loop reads CASTIGTGNIYGYTF. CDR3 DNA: TGTGCCAGTACAATAGGGACAGGCAACATCTATGGCTACACCTTC.